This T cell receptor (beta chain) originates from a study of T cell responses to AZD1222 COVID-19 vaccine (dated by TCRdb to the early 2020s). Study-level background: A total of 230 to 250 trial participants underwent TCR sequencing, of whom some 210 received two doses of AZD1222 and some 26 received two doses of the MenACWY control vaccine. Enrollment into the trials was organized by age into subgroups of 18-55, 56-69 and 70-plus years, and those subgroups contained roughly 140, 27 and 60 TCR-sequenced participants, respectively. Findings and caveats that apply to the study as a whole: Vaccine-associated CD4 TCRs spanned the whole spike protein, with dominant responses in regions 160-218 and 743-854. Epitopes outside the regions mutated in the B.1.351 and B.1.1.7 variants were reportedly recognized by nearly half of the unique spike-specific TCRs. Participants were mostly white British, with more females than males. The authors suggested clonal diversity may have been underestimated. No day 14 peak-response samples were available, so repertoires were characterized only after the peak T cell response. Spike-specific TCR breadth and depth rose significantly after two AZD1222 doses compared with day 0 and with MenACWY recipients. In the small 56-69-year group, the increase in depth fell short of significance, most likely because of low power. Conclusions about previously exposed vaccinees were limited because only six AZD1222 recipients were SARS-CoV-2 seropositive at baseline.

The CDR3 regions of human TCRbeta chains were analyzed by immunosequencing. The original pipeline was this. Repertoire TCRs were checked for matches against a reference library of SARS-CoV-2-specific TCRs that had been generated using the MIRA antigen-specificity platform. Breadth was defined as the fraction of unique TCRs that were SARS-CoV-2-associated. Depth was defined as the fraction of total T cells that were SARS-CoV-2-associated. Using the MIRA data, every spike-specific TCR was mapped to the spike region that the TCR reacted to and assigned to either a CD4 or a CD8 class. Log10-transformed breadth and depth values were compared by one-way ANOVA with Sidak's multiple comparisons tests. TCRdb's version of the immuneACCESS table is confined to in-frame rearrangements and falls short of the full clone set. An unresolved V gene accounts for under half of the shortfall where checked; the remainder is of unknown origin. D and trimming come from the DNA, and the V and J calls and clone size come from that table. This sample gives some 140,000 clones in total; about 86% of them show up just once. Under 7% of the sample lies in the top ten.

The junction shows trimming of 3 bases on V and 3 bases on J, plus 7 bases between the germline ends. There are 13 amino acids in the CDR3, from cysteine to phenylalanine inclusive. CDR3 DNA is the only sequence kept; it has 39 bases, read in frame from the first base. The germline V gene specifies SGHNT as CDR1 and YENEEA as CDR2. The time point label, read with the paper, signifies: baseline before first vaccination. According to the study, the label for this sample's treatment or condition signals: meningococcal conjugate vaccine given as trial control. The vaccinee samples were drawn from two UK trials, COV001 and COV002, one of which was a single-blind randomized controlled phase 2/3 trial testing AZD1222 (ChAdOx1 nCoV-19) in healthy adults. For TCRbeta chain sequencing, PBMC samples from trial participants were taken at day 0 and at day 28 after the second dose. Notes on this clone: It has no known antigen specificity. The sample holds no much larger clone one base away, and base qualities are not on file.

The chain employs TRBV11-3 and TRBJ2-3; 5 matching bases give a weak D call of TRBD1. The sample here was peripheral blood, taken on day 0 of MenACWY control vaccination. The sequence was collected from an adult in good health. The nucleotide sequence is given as TGTGCCAGCAGCTTGGGGCGGACAGATACGCAGTATTTT. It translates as CASSLGRTDTQYF. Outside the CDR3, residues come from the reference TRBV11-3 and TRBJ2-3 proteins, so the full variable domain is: EAGVVQSPRYKIIEKKQPVAFWCNPISGHNTLYWYLQNLGQGPELLIRYENEEAVDDSQLPKDRFSAERLKGVDSTLKIQPAELGDSAVYLCASSLGRTDTQYFGPGTRLTVL.